This T cell receptor (beta chain) was sequenced in a study of blood T cells in healthy people across ages. Study-wide findings and caveats: Changes seen in expanded clonotypes were possibly confounded by donor CMV status left unknown.

The CDR3 loop spans 16 amino acids. Germline V CDR1 and CDR2: SGHTA, FQGNSA. J gave up 11 bases and V 0 bases, and 9 bases lay outside the gene matches. The second PCR ran roughly 7 to 12 cycles with a sample-barcoded 5' primer and J-beta primers. TCRdb ran MiXCR on the 5' RACE reads and lists one entry per CDR3 protein. The table shows about 1.4 million distinct CDR3 sequences, with roughly 59% occurring only once. Each individual donor underwent a draw of approximately 10 milliliters of peripheral blood. No fewer than 6.5 million PBMCs went into each sample. On this clonotype: Its target is not known.

Source material: blood. The V call is TRBV7-2, the J call TRBJ1-6; 8 nucleotides line up with TRBD1. The TCR was taken from a man younger than 35 in good health. The CDR3 DNA is TGTGCCAGCAGCTTAGCGCTGCAGGGGGCGGGAACACCCCTCCACTTT. Residues: CASSLALQGAGTPLHF.